This is a list of T cell receptor beta chains from one sample in a study of cytomegalovirus exposure and HLA in healthy donors. Sequencing was performed with immunoSEQ multiplex PCR; in TCRdb, only in-frame clones are kept and a portion is missing. The table records 140,000 to 150,000 clones, about 91% of them present only once. Sequenced input: PBMCs. The receptor set was obtained from a man between 18 and 29 years old in good health and CMV-seropositive. Each CDR3 is given without its conserved first and last residue.

>TRBJ1-3|TRBV5-1
ASSLAAGNTIY
>TRBJ2-7|TRBV4-1
ASSQDWARAYEQY
>TRBJ2-3|TRBV15
ATSRDRTGLTQY
>TRBJ2-5|TRBV2
ASSSAWETQY
>TRBJ1-2|TRBV15
ATSRIRDGSYGYT
>TRBJ1-6|TRBV21-1
ASSTPSGTVNSPLH
>TRBJ2-1|TRBV30
AWSVRSGNEQF
>TRBJ2-5|TRBV6-5
ASSNGRGGRETQY
>TRBJ2-3|TRBV19
ASSMYSDTQY
>TRBJ1-1|TRBV5-1
ASSLKQGVGSAF
>TRBJ1-5|TRBV28
ASSSGLGQPQH
>TRBJ2-7|TRBV25-1
ASRLQGAHEQY
>TRBJ1-2|TRBV28
ASRRTGVSGYT
>TRBJ1-2|TRBV6-1
ASSNPGTGVRGYT
>TRBJ2-7|TRBV7-6
ASSLTRERGLDEQY
>TRBJ1-3|TRBV5-4
ASSYPGGGNTIY
>TRBJ2-5|TRBV5-4
ASSLKAEYQETQY
>TRBJ1-1|TRBV28
ASSTGNTEAF
>TRBJ1-1|TRBV5-4
ASSFLLDTEAF
>TRBJ1-2|TRBV6-5
ASSYSLGGDYGYT
>TRBJ2-1|TRBV30
AWSLGDRDYNEQF
>TRBJ2-1|TRBV7-8
ASRIPQGGNEQF
>TRBJ2-1|TRBV4-1
ASSQAGYGDEQF